These 24 T cell receptor beta chains originate from one sample sequenced in a study of cytomegalovirus exposure and HLA in healthy donors. PCR was performed using 60 Vbeta and 13 Jbeta primers. Assay used: immunoSEQ multiplex PCR; TCRdb lists only in-frame clones, some missing. The sample consists of over 150,000 clones, about 73% of them appearing once. The sample was PBMCs. All receptors come from a woman aged 45 to 65 in good health and CMV-seropositive.

Here the CDR3 DNA reads TGTGCCAGCATACCGCGGGGTGATACGCAGTATTTT. This sequence encodes CASIPRGDTQYF. V usage is TRBV5-5 and J usage is TRBJ2-3; TRBD2 is a possible D gene (6 bases). CDR3 length equals 12 residues. The V gene's germline CDR1 is SGHKS and CDR2 YYEKEE (reference sequence). V lost 6 bases to trimming and J lost 6 bases, with 11 bases between them.

The chain is built from TRBV10-2 and TRBJ2-7; TRBD1 is a possible D gene (6 bases). V shed 6 bases and J shed 4 bases, with 16 bases lying between them. Germline CDR1 is WSHSY and CDR2 is SAAADI. The CDR3 consists of 14 residues. The CDR3 DNA is TGCGCCAGCAGCCACGGGACAAGCGGTTACGAGCAGTACTTC. This translates into CASSHGTSGYEQYF.

The rearrangement links TRBV5-6 to TRBJ2-5; D not resolved. Per germline, CDR1 SGHDT and CDR2 YYEEEE. There are 15 residues in the CDR3. V shed 1 base and J shed 3 bases, with 13 bases lying between them. CDR3 nucleotides: TGTGCCAGCAGCTTGTTCTCAGTCTTCGAAGAGACCCAGTACTTC. This sequence encodes CASSLFSVFEETQYF.

The rearrangement joins TRBV5-1 to TRBJ2-5, with a weak D call TRBD2 (5 bases). CDR1 and CDR2 (germline): SGHRS, YFSETQ. V was pared by 7 bases and J by 4 bases, with 17 bases between. This CDR3 is built from 14 residues. The CDR3, as DNA: TGCGCCAGCCGACCGGGAAGAGATGGAGAGACCCAGTACTTC. Amino acids: CASRPGRDGETQYF. The full variable domain, with the rest looked up from reference TRBV5-1 and TRBJ2-5, is KAGVTQTPRYLIKTRGQQVTLSCSPISGHRSVSWYQQTPGQGLQFLFEYFSETQRNKGNFPGRFSGRQFSNSRSEMNVSTLELGDSALYLCASRPGRDGETQYFGPGTRLLVL.

This chain uses TRBV7-3 with TRBJ2-1, with no clear D. Germline-derived CDR1 and CDR2 are SGHTA and FQGTGA. CDR3 size: 17 residues. V was pared by 0 bases and J by 2 bases, with 14 bases between. CDR3 bases: TGTGCCAGCAGCTTAACGGCGGCAGCGATTGCCTACAATGAGCAGTTCTTC. It specifies CASSLTAAAIAYNEQFF.

The chain employs TRBV7-2 and TRBJ2-3; 8 bases agree with TRBD1. The CDR3 sequence is 14 residues long. The germline gives CDR1 SGHTA, CDR2 FQGNSA. The J segment lost 5 bases and the V segment lost 6 bases, leaving 7 bases of the junction unmatched. The CDR3 bases are TGTGCCAGCAGTGCGCGGACAGGGAAAGATACGCAGTATTTT. It translates to CASSARTGKDTQYF.

Here the CDR3 DNA reads TGTGCCAGCAGTCCCCGGACAGGTCCAAGCTCCTACAATGAGCAGTTCTTC. Translated, it gives CASSPRTGPSSYNEQFF. This sequence joins TRBV27 and TRBJ2-1; the match to TRBD1 covers 7 bases. The CDR3 is made up of 17 amino acids. Germline CDR1 reads MNHEY; CDR2 reads SMNVEV (reference sequence). Germline trimming cut 5 bases from V and 0 bases from J; bases unmatched to any gene: 10.

The chain carries TRBV12-2 and TRBJ1-1; the table's D call TRBD1 went unverified against the DNA. TRBV12-2 is labeled a pseudogene. The CDR3 contains 18 residues. The CDR3 nucleotides are TGTGCAAGTCGCTTAGCGCAAGGGACAGGGGGTGTGAACACTGAAGCTTTCTTT. The encoded protein is CASRLAQGTGGVNTEAFF.

This sequence joins TRBV27 and TRBJ1-6, with 8 bases aligning to TRBD1. V shed 5 bases and J 0 bases; nucleotides not matched to a gene: 3. Germline values: CDR1 MNHEY, CDR2 SMNVEV (reference sequence). CDR3 length: 16 amino acids. This CDR3 reads CASSQTGGSYNSPLHF. The CDR3 region has the DNA TGTGCCAGCAGTCAAACAGGGGGCTCCTATAATTCACCCCTCCACTTT.

The V call is TRBV7-3, the J call TRBJ1-1; 10 nucleotides match TRBD1. V lost 1 base to trimming and J lost 5 bases; unmatched junction nucleotides: 1. The germline gives CDR1 SGHTA, CDR2 FQGTGA. The CDR3 contains 14 residues. CDR3 nucleotide sequence: TGTGCCAGCAGCTTAAAGGGACAGGGGACTGAAGCTTTCTTT. Translation: CASSLKGQGTEAFF.

The chain joins TRBV19 to TRBJ2-3; D may be TRBD2 (6 bases). The CDR3 is 15 amino acids. Per germline, CDR1 LNHDA and CDR2 SQIVND (reference sequence). Trimming shortened V by 1 base and J by 2 bases, and 10 bases separated the two germline ends. CDR3 sequence reads: CASSIGGGVTDTQYF. The CDR3 DNA reads as TGTGCCAGTAGTATAGGGGGCGGGGTCACAGATACGCAGTATTTT.

The chain uses TRBV18 and TRBJ1-2, with D perhaps matching TRBD1 (5 bases). Germline loops: CDR1 KGHSH, CDR2 LQKENI. The CDR3 totals 15 residues. V gave up 3 bases and J gave up 4 bases, with 15 bases separating them. CDR3 residues: CASSPPRAATYGYTF. CDR3 bases: TGTGCCAGCTCACCTCCCAGGGCGGCCACCTATGGCTACACCTTC.

The V gene is TRBV4-1, the J gene TRBJ1-1; D is undetermined. The CDR3 length is 15 residues. Germline assignment: CDR1 MGHRA and CDR2 YSYEKL. The V gene lost 1 base and the J gene lost 5 bases, with 14 bases spanning the gap. The CDR3 region has the DNA TGCGCCAGCAGCCAAGTAACAACCCGAAGAACTGAAGCTTTCTTT. This sequence encodes CASSQVTTRRTEAFF.

This clone was observed a handful of times. This specimen includes other DNA sequences encoding the same CDR3. The rearrangement uses TRBV9 and TRBJ2-5, with D possibly TRBD1 on 6 matching bases. Trimming shortened V by 0 bases and J by 5 bases, and 11 bases separated the two germline ends. Germline V gene sequence: CDR1 SGDLS, CDR2 YYNGEE. The length of the CDR3 is 14 residues. CDR3 loop: CASSVGLRGETQYF. CDR3 coding DNA: TGTGCCAGCAGCGTAGGTCTTAGGGGGGAGACCCAGTACTTC.

V usage is TRBV27 and J usage is TRBJ2-7, with TRBD2 identical over 13 bases. V trimming: 5 bases; J trimming: 6 bases; junction bases outside the gene matches: 4. Germline-derived CDR1 and CDR2 are MNHEY and SMNVEV (reference sequence). The CDR3 is 14 amino acids. CDR3 residues: CASSLRLAGGEQYF. The CDR3 DNA sequence: TGTGCCAGCAGTCTCCGACTAGCGGGGGGCGAGCAGTACTTC.

This clone showed up just a few times. The rearrangement joins TRBV10-1 to TRBJ1-3; D possibly corresponds to TRBD1 (6 bases). The CDR3 covers 13 residues. Germline CDR1 reads WNHNN; CDR2 reads SYGVQD (reference sequence). The CDR3 sequence: CSLATGSGNTIYF. The CDR3 DNA follows: TGCTCCCTTGCCACAGGGTCTGGAAACACCATATATTTT.

CDR3 DNA sequence: TGTGCCAGTAGTATACAAGCGGGGGGTCTCTACGAGCAGTACTTC. Its translation is CASSIQAGGLYEQYF. The chain recombines TRBV19 with TRBJ2-7, with TRBD2 matching 9 bases. This CDR3 is built from 15 residues. Germline CDR1 and CDR2: LNHDA and SQIVND (reference sequence). V lost 2 bases, J lost 3 bases, and 5 bases stayed unmatched.

The chain combines TRBV2 with TRBJ2-7, with 8 bases fitting TRBD2. The CDR3 is 14 amino acids. With V trimmed by 4 bases and J by 2 bases, 4 bases remained unmatched. Per the germline V gene, CDR1 is SNHLY and CDR2 is FYNNEI. The CDR3 bases are TGTGCCAGCAGTGCGAGCGGGGGACCCTACGAGCAGTACTTC. This translates into CASSASGGPYEQYF.

V is TRBV4-1 and J is TRBJ1-1; no reliable D call. The germline gives CDR1 MGHRA, CDR2 YSYEKL. Trimming left V 1 base short and J 5 bases short, with 14 bases between. The length of the CDR3 is 15 residues. The CDR3 loop reads CASSQAPGSATEAFF. CDR3 nucleotides: TGCGCCAGCAGCCAAGCCCCGGGGTCGGCGACTGAAGCTTTCTTT.

The chain couples TRBV5-1 to TRBJ2-6, with TRBD1 as a possible D gene (6 bases). Trimming took off 1 base at V and 2 bases at J, with 13 bases between the two ends. The germline V gene has CDR1 SGHRS and CDR2 YFSETQ. There are 17 residues in the CDR3. CDR3 region: CASSLQVGAAGANVLTF. The DNA for the CDR3 is TGCGCCAGCAGCTTGCAAGTGGGGGCGGCTGGGGCCAACGTCCTGACTTTC.

The chain joins TRBV25-1 to TRBJ2-1; 9 positions agree with TRBD1. With V trimmed by 3 bases and J by 9 bases, 6 bases remained unmatched. Germline V gives CDR1 MGHDK, CDR2 SYGVNS. This CDR3 contains 14 residues. This chain's CDR3 is CASSDGQGSFEQFF. As DNA, the CDR3 is TGTGCCAGCAGTGATGGACAGGGGTCTTTTGAGCAGTTCTTC.

This sequence joins TRBV6-1 and TRBJ1-1, with D hard to call. Germline assignment: CDR1 MNHNS and CDR2 SASEGT. V lost 4 bases, J lost 4 bases, and 13 bases lay in between. The CDR3 has 14 residues. The CDR3 bases are TGTGCCAGCAGTGGCAAGGGAGATGGCACTGAAGCTTTCTTT. Residues: CASSGKGDGTEAFF.

A word on this clone: This same CDR3 is encoded by further DNA sequences in the sample. The chain links TRBV5-1 to TRBJ1-2; tentative D call: TRBD1 (5 bases). Looked up from germline, CDR1 is SGHRS and CDR2 is YFSETQ. Trimming took 4 bases from V and 6 from J, leaving 13 bases between them. This CDR3 is built from 13 residues. The CDR3: CASSPGGFDGYTF. DNA of the CDR3: TGCGCCAGCAGCCCGGGGGGGTTTGATGGCTACACCTTC. Drawing the rest from reference TRBV5-1 and TRBJ1-2, the complete variable domain is KAGVTQTPRYLIKTRGQQVTLSCSPISGHRSVSWYQQTPGQGLQFLFEYFSETQRNKGNFPGRFSGRQFSNSRSEMNVSTLELGDSALYLCASSPGGFDGYTFGSGTRLTVV.

This clone has a handful of counts. The chain combines TRBV4-2 with TRBJ2-2; 14 bases are a match to TRBD2. With V trimmed by 4 bases and J by 5 bases, 12 bases remained unmatched. The CDR3 is 19 residues long. Germline CDR1 LGHNA, CDR2 YNFKEQ. As DNA, the CDR3 is TGTGCCAGCAGCCGGAGAACGACTAGCGGGGGGGCTAAAACCGGGGAGCTGTTTTTT. Its translation: CASSRRTTSGGAKTGELFF.